This record covers a single T cell receptor beta chain. There are 16 residues in the CDR3. Germline assignment: CDR1 SGHNT and CDR2 YENEEA. V dropped 5 bases and J dropped 4 bases, with 19 bases sitting between them. The entry originates in a study of blood T cell repertoires in COVID-19. Data came from immunoSEQ multiplex PCR; TCRdb stores just in-frame clones and leaves some out. The sample holds under 400,000 clones; roughly 87% are singletons and the top ten take around 3.9%. Sequenced sample: peripheral blood. This sequence originates from a woman aged 60-75 years with COVID-19, enrolled during active disease. V is TRBV11-3 and J is TRBJ2-3; the D gene is possibly TRBD1 (7 bases). The CDR3 region is CASSRGTGAGSDTQYF. The CDR3 DNA reads TGTGCCAGCAGCCGCGGCACAGGGGCGGGGTCAGATACGCAGTATTTT. The variable domain in full, completed from reference TRBV11-3 and TRBJ2-3, reads EAGVVQSPRYKIIEKKQPVAFWCNPISGHNTLYWYLQNLGQGPELLIRYENEEAVDDSQLPKDRFSAERLKGVDSTLKIQPAELGDSAVYLCASSRGTGAGSDTQYFGPGTRLTVL.